This is a list of T cell receptor beta chains from one sample in a study of response to subunit inactivated influenza vaccine. TCRdb reanalysed the RT-PCR reads using MiXCR and keeps one entry per CDR3 protein. The top ten hold roughly 10% of the sample, which has 800,000 to 1,000,000 distinct CDR3 sequences, around 21% seen once. This sample comprised PBMCs from blood, obtained about 5 days after vaccination. Receptor source: a middle-aged man who received an inactivated influenza vaccine. Both conserved end residues are part of each CDR3. A D gene is named only where the DNA matches it firmly. Some rows have no size entry. The others give once, few or many, or a class for an expanded clone.

>many|TRBD1|TRBJ1-5|TRBV5-1
TGCGCCAGCAGCTCCGGACAGGGGGGACAGCCCCAGCATTTT
CASSSGQGGQPQHF
>.|.|TRBJ2-1|TRBV9
TGTGCCAGCAGCGTGCCCGGAGGTGACAATGAGCAGTTCTTC
CASSVPGGDNEQFF
>few|TRBD2|TRBJ2-1|TRBV6-5
TGTGCCAGCAGTTACGGCGGGGGGACAAGTTTGGAGCAGTTCTTC
CASSYGGGTSLEQFF
>.|.|TRBJ2-1|TRBV7-3
TGTGCCAGCAGCTTGTCCACTGGGGGGGAGCAGTTCTTC
CASSLSTGGEQFF
>.|.|TRBJ2-3|TRBV5-5
TGTGCCAGCACCCTTCTGGGGGAGGATACGCAGTATTTT
CASTLLGEDTQYF
>.|.|TRBJ2-4|TRBV20-1
TGCAGTGCACACAAGCATGGGGAAAACATTCAGTACTTC
CSAHKHGENIQYF
>.|.|TRBJ1-4|TRBV11-2
TGTGCCAGCAGCTCGAGGGTTCTAACTAATGAAAAACTGTTTTTT
CASSSRVLTNEKLFF
>.|.|TRBJ2-3|TRBV12-3/TRBV12-4
TGTGCCAGCAGTTTCGGGCAGACTAGCACAGATACGCAGTATTTT
CASSFGQTSTDTQYF
>.|TRBD1|TRBJ2-1|TRBV6-2/TRBV6-3
TGTGCCAGCAGTCCCCCGGGACAGGTCTACAATGAGCAGTTCTTC
CASSPPGQVYNEQFF
>many|.|TRBJ2-3|TRBV12-3/TRBV12-4
TGTGCCAGCAGTTTATGGGGTGATACGCAGTATTTT
CASSLWGDTQYF
>.|TRBD1|TRBJ1-2|TRBV20-1
TGCAGTGCGCTCGGACAGGGGTTCTATGGCTACACCTTC
CSALGQGFYGYTF
>few|.|TRBJ1-6|TRBV20-1
TGCAGTGTCCGGACAAGCCAAGGTTCACCCCTCCACTTT
CSVRTSQGSPLHF
>.|TRBD1|TRBJ2-7|TRBV12-3/TRBV12-4
TGTGCCAGCAGCGGGGACAGGGTTGGCTCCTACGAGCAGTACTTC
CASSGDRVGSYEQYF
>few|.|TRBJ2-5|TRBV20-1
TGCAGTGCCCGGGACGAAGAGACCCAGTACTTC
CSARDEETQYF
>.|TRBD2|TRBJ2-1|TRBV4-3
TGCGCCAGCAGCCAAGATTGGGCTAGCGGGAGTATACGGGAGCAGTTCTTC
CASSQDWASGSIREQFF
>.|.|TRBJ2-5|TRBV7-9
TGTGCCAGCAGCTTTCTGGCCGGCGGTAGAGGTTGGGAGACCCAGTACTTC
CASSFLAGGRGWETQYF
>.|.|TRBJ1-1|TRBV28
TGTGCCAGCCGCCAAGGGGTTACTGAAGCTTTCTTT
CASRQGVTEAFF
>once|TRBD1|TRBJ2-7|TRBV2
TGTGCCAGCAAAGGGACAGCAAGCTACGAGCAGTACTTC
CASKGTASYEQYF
>.|TRBD2|TRBJ2-5|TRBV10-2
TGCGCCAGCAGTGATAGGCGGGGGGGCAGCGAGACCCAGTACTTC
CASSDRRGGSETQYF
>.|.|TRBJ2-5|TRBV7-2
TGTGCCAGCAGCTTAGGCAGGGCCTCAACGGACTTC
CASSLGRASTDF
>few|.|TRBJ1-2|TRBV5-6
TGTGCCAGCAGCTTGGCTACAGGGCCTGGCTACACCTTC
CASSLATGPGYTF
>few|TRBD2|TRBJ2-1|TRBV6-4
TGTGCCAGCAGTGACCTGGGACTAGCGGGGATCGCCTCCTACAATGAGCAGTTCTTC
CASSDLGLAGIASYNEQFF
>.|TRBD2|TRBJ2-1|TRBV6-5
TGTGCCAGCAGTTATAGGAGAGGCGGGGGGGCCTACAATGAGCAGTTCTTC
CASSYRRGGGAYNEQFF
>.|TRBD1|TRBJ2-4|TRBV4-3
TGCGCCAGCAGCCAAGATCGGACAGGGGTGGCCAAAAACATTCAGTACTTC
CASSQDRTGVAKNIQYF
>few|.|TRBJ1-5|TRBV6-1
TGTGCCAGCAGTGCCCCGGGGCAGGGGAACAATCAGCCCCAGCATTTT
CASSAPGQGNNQPQHF
>.|.|TRBJ2-7|TRBV5-1
TGCGCCAGCAGCTTGCGGGGTTTCCGGTCCTACGAGCAGTACTTC
CASSLRGFRSYEQYF
>.|.|TRBJ2-3|TRBV12-3/TRBV12-4
TGTGCCACCGAAGGGGGTAGCAAGGAATCAGATACGCAGTATTTT
CATEGGSKESDTQYF
>few|TRBD2|TRBJ2-7|TRBV20-1
TGCAGTGCTGCCCCCAAGCGGGGAGAGTACGAGCAGTACTTC
CSAAPKRGEYEQYF
>.|.|TRBJ1-5|TRBV19
TGTGCCAGTAGTATTACGGCAGGGCCTAATCAGCCCCAGCATTTT
CASSITAGPNQPQHF